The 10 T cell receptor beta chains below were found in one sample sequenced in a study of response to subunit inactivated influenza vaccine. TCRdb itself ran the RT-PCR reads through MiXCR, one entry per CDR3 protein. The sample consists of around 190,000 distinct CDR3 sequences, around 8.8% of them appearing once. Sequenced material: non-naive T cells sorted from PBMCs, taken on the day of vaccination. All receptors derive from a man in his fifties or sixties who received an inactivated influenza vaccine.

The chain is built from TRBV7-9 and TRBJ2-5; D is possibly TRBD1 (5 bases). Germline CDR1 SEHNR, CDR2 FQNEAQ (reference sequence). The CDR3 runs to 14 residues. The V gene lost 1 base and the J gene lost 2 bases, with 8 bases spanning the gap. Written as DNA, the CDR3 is TGTGCCAGCAGCTTAGTTGACAGACAAGAGACCCAGTACTTC. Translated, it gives CASSLVDRQETQYF.

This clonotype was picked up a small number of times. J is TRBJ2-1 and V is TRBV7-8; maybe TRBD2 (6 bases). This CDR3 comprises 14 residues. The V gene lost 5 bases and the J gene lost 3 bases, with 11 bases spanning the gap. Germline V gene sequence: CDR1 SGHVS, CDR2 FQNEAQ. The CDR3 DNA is TGTGCCAGCAGCCCGACTAGTTACTACAATGAGCAGTTCTTC. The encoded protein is CASSPTSYYNEQFF. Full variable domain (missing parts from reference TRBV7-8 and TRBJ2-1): GAGVSQSPRYKVAKRGQDVALRCDPISGHVSLFWYQQALGQGPEFLTYFQNEAQLDKSGLPSDRFFAERPEGSVSTLKIQRTQQEDSAVYLCASSPTSYYNEQFFGPGTRLTVL.

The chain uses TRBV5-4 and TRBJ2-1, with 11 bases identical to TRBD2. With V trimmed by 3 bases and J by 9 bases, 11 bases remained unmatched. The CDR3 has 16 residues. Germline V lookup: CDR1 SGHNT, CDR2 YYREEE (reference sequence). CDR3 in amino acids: CASSSPTSGVGSEQFF. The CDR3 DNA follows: TGTGCCAGCAGCTCGCCGACTAGCGGGGTAGGAAGTGAGCAGTTCTTC.

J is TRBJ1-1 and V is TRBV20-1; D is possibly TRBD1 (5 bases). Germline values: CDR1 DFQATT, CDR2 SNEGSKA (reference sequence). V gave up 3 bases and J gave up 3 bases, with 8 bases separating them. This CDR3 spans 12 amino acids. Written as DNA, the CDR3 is TGCAGTGCTAGCGGGACGCACACTGAAGCTTTCTTT. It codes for CSASGTHTEAFF.

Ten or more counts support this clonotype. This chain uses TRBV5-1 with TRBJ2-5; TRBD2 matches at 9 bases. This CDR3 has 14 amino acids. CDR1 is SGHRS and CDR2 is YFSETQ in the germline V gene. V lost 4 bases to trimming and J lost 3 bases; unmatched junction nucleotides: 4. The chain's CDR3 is CASSGTSSEETQYF. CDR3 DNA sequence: TGCGCCAGCAGCGGGACTAGCTCCGAAGAGACCCAGTACTTC.

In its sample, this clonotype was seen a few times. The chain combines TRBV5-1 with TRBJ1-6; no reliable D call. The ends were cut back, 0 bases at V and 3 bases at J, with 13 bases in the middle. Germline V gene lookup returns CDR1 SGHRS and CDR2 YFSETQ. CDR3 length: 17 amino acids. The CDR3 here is CASSLAGPNNYNSPLHF. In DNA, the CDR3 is TGCGCCAGCAGCTTGGCAGGACCCAATAACTATAATTCACCCCTCCACTTT.

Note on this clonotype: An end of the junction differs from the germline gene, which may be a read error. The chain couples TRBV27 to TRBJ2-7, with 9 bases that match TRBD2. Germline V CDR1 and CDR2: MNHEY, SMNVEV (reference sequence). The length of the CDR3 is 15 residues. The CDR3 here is CASSFRGRASNEQYF. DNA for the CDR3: TGTGCCAGCAGTTTTCGCGGGAGGGCCTCCAACGAGCAGTACTTC.

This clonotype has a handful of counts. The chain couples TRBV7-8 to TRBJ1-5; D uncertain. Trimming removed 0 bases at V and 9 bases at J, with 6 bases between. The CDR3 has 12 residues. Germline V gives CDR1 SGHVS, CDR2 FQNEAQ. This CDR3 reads CASSLALGPQHF. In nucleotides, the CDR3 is TGTGCCAGCAGCTTAGCGTTGGGGCCCCAGCATTTT.

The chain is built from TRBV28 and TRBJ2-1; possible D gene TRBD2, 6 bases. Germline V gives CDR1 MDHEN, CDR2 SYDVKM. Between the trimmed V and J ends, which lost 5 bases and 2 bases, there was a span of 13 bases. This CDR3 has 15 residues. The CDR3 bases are TGTGCCAGCAGTGGATCTAGCGTCACCTACAATGAGCAGTTCTTC. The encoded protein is CASSGSSVTYNEQFF.

CDR3 DNA sequence: TGTGCCAGCAGCCATCGAGGACAGAATTCCTACGAGCAGTACTTC. Its translation is CASSHRGQNSYEQYF. The rearrangement joins TRBV3-1 to TRBJ2-7, with D perhaps matching TRBD1 (6 bases). CDR3 length: 15 amino acids. V lost 3 bases and J 1 base, leaving 13 bases between the germline ends. CDR1 is LGHDT, CDR2 YNNKEL, per germline (reference sequence).